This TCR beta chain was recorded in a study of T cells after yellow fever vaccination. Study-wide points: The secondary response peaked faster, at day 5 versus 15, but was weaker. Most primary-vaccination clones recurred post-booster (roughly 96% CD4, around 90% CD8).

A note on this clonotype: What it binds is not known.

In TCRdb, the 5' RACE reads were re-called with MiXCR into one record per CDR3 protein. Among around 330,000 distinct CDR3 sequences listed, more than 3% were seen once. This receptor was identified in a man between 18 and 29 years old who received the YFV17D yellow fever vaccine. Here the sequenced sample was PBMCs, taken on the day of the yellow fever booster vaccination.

The CDR3 is CASSGIGNQPQHF. The CDR3 DNA is TGTGCCAGCAGCGGGATCGGCAATCAGCCCCAGCATTTT. V usage is TRBV7-9 and J usage is TRBJ1-5; D call uncertain. The CDR3 runs to 13 residues. CDR1 and CDR2 (germline): SEHNR, FQNEAQ (reference sequence). V lost 5 bases and J lost 2, with 7 bases in between.